The 25 T cell receptor beta chains reported below all come from one sample, sequenced in a study of T cells expressing NK-cell markers. Following a re-call of the 5' RACE reads, TCRdb has one entry per CDR3 protein and lacks DNA. The sample has more than 120,000 distinct CDR3 sequences, and its top ten clones hold roughly an eighth. Specimen: blood T cells: a sorted CD56 or NKG2C T cell subset, CD4+ or CD8+ T cells, or bulk PBMC T cells (not recorded which). The origin of the receptors is a man aged 18 to 29 in good health.

The chain combines TRBV14 with TRBJ2-3; TCRdb lists TRBD2, though no DNA is available to test this call. This CDR3 contains 14 residues. Germline V gives CDR1 SGHDN, CDR2 FVKESK. The CDR3 spells CASSHTSGTDTQYF.

This chain links TRBV4-2 with TRBJ2-3; TCRdb calls TRBD1, which cannot be checked without DNA. Germline assignment: CDR1 LGHNA and CDR2 YNFKEQ. This CDR3 has 15 amino acids. The CDR3 is CASSQDRGGLDTQYF.

The gene calls are TRBV5-6 and TRBJ2-1; there is no DNA to check the TCRdb D call of TRBD2. The germline CDR1 and CDR2 sequences are SGHDT and YYEEEE. The CDR3 runs to 16 residues. This chain's CDR3 is CASSLGTSGVYNEQFF. Together with reference TRBV5-6 and TRBJ2-1, the CDR3 gives the full variable domain: DAGVTQSPTHLIKTRGQQVTLRCSPKSGHDTVSWYQQALGQGPQFIFQYYEEEERQRGNFPDRFSGHQFPNYSSELNVNALLLGDSALYLCASSLGTSGVYNEQFFGPGTRLTVL.

The chain joins TRBV24-1 to TRBJ2-3; absent DNA, TCRdb's TRBD2 call cannot be checked. CDR3 length: 18 amino acids. Germline V gene data show CDR1 as KGHDR and CDR2 as SFDVKD. The CDR3 spells CATSDLRTSGRSTDTQYF.

The CDR3 reads CASSVSQGFQETQYF. The J gene is TRBJ2-5, the V gene TRBV9; TCRdb's D call, TRBD1, is unchecked because there is no DNA. CDR3 size: 15 residues. Germline CDR1 is SGDLS and CDR2 is YYNGEE.

J is TRBJ1-4 and V is TRBV12-3 or TRBV12-4; TCRdb selects TRBD1, and the lack of DNA leaves this call unchecked. The CDR3 sequence is 18 residues long. CDR3 amino acids: CASRQTGSAEEANEKLFF.

The CDR3 spells CASSQGDRATDTQYF. The V call is TRBV12-3 or TRBV12-4, the J call TRBJ2-3; TCRdb's D call of TRBD1 is untestable without DNA. The CDR3 contains 15 residues.

The V gene is TRBV4-1, the J gene TRBJ2-7; TCRdb designates TRBD1, a call that cannot be tested without DNA. This CDR3 region has 19 residues. Germline V gives CDR1 MGHRA, CDR2 YSYEKL. This chain's CDR3 is CASSQDIDNWGQGSYEQYF.

The chain employs TRBV6-2 or TRBV6-3 and TRBJ2-1; TCRdb proposes TRBD2, but this gene call is untestable without DNA. CDR1 and CDR2 from the germline V gene are MNHEY and SVGEGT. The CDR3 sequence is 11 residues long. The CDR3 loop reads CASYSGGEQFF.

The genes are TRBV12-3 or TRBV12-4 and TRBJ2-1; absent DNA, TCRdb's TRBD1 call cannot be checked. The CDR3 has 15 amino acids. Here the CDR3 reads CASSFSRQGMNEQFF.

The genes are TRBV2 and TRBJ2-3; absent DNA, TCRdb's TRBD1 call cannot be checked. The CDR3 contains 15 residues. Germline loops: CDR1 SNHLY, CDR2 FYNNEI. CDR3 sequence reads: CASSGGVTAPDTQYF.

The chain carries TRBV6-2 or TRBV6-3 and TRBJ2-1; there is no DNA to check the TCRdb D call of TRBD2. The CDR3 covers 13 residues. Germline V CDR1 and CDR2: MNHEY, SVGEGT. CDR3 amino acids: CASSLASGNEQFF.

The V call is TRBV2, the J call TRBJ1-5; absent DNA, TCRdb's TRBD1 call cannot be checked. This CDR3 has 17 amino acids. Germline CDR1 SNHLY, CDR2 FYNNEI. The CDR3 here is CASSPRGTGFGNQPQHF.

This chain connects TRBV7-9 to TRBJ1-1; the D gene TCRdb calls, TRBD1, cannot be checked with no DNA. Per germline, CDR1 SEHNR and CDR2 FQNEAQ (reference sequence). The CDR3 spans 13 residues. The CDR3: CASSPDRRTEAFF.

The chain carries TRBV7-9 and TRBJ2-1. In germline, CDR1 is SEHNR, CDR2 FQNEAQ (reference sequence). The CDR3 is 15 residues long. The CDR3 here is CASSLLLAKNNEQFF.

The V and J genes are TRBV29-1 and TRBJ2-1; TCRdb's assignment of TRBD2 cannot be checked, as there is no DNA. From germline, CDR1 is SQVTM and CDR2 ANQGSEA. CDR3 length: 14 residues. CDR3: CSVEGLAVRSEQFF.

This chain's CDR3 is CASSKGASGRRDNEQFF. The V and J genes are TRBV2 and TRBJ2-1; checking the TCRdb D call of TRBD2 is not possible without DNA. Germline CDR1 is SNHLY and CDR2 is FYNNEI. The CDR3 totals 17 residues.

The V and J genes are TRBV6-2 or TRBV6-3 and TRBJ2-3; TCRdb indicates TRBD2, and absent DNA this call remains unverified. Germline values: CDR1 MNHEY, CDR2 SVGEGT. CDR3 length equals 15 residues. CDR3 sequence: CASRPLAENTDTQYF.

The chain links TRBV12-3 or TRBV12-4 to TRBJ2-1; absent DNA, TCRdb's TRBD2 call cannot be checked. The CDR3 runs 14 residues. CDR3 residues: CASASSPSPNEQFF.

V usage is TRBV20-1 and J usage is TRBJ2-3; TCRdb's D call, TRBD2, is unchecked because there is no DNA. Germline assignment: CDR1 DFQATT and CDR2 SNEGSKA (reference sequence). The CDR3 contains 16 residues. CDR3 amino acids: CSARGETSGRADTQYF.

This rearrangement joins TRBV4-3 to TRBJ2-1; TCRdb's D call, TRBD1, is unchecked because there is no DNA. The CDR3 spans 16 residues. Germline loops: CDR1 LGHNA, CDR2 YSLEER. CDR3 sequence reads: CASSQESVPSYNEQFF.

This chain uses TRBV30 with TRBJ2-2. The CDR3 loop spans 12 amino acids. CDR1 and CDR2 from the germline V gene are GTSNPN and SVGIG (reference sequence). CDR3 amino acids: CAWSWDTGELFF.

The chain links TRBV6-6 to TRBJ2-2; TCRdb's D call, TRBD2, is unchecked because there is no DNA. The CDR3 is 12 amino acids. Germline CDR1 reads MNHNY; CDR2 reads SVGAGI (reference sequence). CDR3 residues: CASSSLPGELFF.

This chain uses TRBV11-2 with TRBJ2-1; TCRdb's assignment of TRBD1 cannot be checked, as there is no DNA. This CDR3 contains 13 residues. Germline V gives CDR1 SGHAT, CDR2 FQNNGV. This chain's CDR3 is CASQEGSYNEQFF.

The V call is TRBV20-1, the J call TRBJ2-5; TCRdb outputs TRBD2, but without DNA this stays unchecked. This CDR3 spans 15 amino acids. Per the germline V gene, CDR1 is DFQATT and CDR2 is SNEGSKA (reference sequence). CDR3 region: CSARDYRGGPETQYF.